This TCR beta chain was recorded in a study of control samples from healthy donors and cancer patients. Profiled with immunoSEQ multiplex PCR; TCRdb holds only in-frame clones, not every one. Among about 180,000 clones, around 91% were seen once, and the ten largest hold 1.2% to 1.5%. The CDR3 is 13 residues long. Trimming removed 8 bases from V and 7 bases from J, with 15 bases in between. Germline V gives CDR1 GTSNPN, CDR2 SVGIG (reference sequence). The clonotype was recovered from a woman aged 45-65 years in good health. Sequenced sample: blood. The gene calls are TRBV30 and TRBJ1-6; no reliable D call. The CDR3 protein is CAGEVRQNSPLHF. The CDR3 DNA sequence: TGTGCCGGGGAGGTCCGCCAAAATTCACCCCTCCACTTT.